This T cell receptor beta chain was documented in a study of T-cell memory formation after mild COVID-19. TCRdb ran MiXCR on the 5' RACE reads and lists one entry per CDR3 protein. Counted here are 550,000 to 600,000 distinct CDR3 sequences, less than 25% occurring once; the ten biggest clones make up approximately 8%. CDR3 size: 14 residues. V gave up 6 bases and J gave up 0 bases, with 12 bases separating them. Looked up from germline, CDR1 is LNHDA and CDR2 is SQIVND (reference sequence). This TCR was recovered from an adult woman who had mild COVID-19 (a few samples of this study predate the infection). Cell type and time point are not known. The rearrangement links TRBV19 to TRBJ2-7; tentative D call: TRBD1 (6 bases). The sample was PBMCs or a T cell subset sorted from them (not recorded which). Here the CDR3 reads CASSVQGYSYEQYF. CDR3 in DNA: TGTGCCAGTAGCGTACAGGGCTACTCCTACGAGCAGTACTTC.